This TCR beta chain was recorded in a study of blood T cell repertoires in COVID-19. Residents of 24 US areas, aged 18 to 89 years, made up the participants. Measured with immunoSEQ multiplex PCR; TCRdb has only the in-frame clones, and not every one. The table records 200,000 to 250,000 clones, more than 80% of them present only once. This CDR3 region has 14 residues. CDR1 LNHDA and CDR2 SQIVND come from the germline V gene (reference sequence). The germline V and J ends were trimmed by 2 bases and 8 bases, with 15 bases remaining between them. This sequence originates from a woman between 35 and 50 years old with acute COVID-19. This chain joins TRBV19 and TRBJ1-1; D not certain. The sample taken for sequencing was PBMCs or T cells enriched from blood (not recorded which). This CDR3 is CASSISTETTEAFF. The DNA for the CDR3 is TGTGCCAGTAGTATATCAACAGAAACCACCGAAGCTTTCTTT.